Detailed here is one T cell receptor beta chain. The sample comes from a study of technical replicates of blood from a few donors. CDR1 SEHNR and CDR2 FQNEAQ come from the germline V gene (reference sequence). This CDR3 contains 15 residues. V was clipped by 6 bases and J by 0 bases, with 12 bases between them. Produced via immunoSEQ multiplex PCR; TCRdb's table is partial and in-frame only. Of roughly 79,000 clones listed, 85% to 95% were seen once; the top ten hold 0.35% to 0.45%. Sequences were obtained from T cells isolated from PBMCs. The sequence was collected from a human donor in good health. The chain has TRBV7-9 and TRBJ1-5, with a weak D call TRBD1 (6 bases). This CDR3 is CASSLRGNSNQPQHF. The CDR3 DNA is TGTGCCAGCAGTTTGAGGGGGAATAGCAATCAGCCCCAGCATTTT.